This TCR beta chain was sequenced in a study of T-cell reconstitution after alpha-beta-depleted transplantation in children (dated by TCRdb to the mid-2010s). In the study overall: T-cell immune reconstitution after TCRalphabeta/CD19-depleted allogeneic hematopoietic cell transplantation in children was quantitatively tracked in the study by means of TCR repertoire profiling.

Details on this clonotype: The target of this receptor is not known. No base quality values were provided; no much bigger clone lies one nucleotide off.

General conclusions and limits of the study: Hyperexpanded clone frequencies declined over subsequent months; after one year, T-cell counts and TCRbeta diversity were mostly attributed to newly produced T cells. The high TCRbeta diversity at day 60 in some patients was ascribed to recipient T cells and intrathymic progenitors that had survived conditioning. The apparently early alphabetaT-cell count recovery about two months after transplant was reportedly dependent on only several hundred rapidly expanded clones derived from non-depleted graft cells.

Library creation used PCR. Data came from an Illumina HiSeq 2500. To normalize quantification of the TCRbeta repertoire, the TCR libraries were built with molecular barcoding that relied on unique molecular identifiers. TCRdb trimmed public reads at Q25 via fastp, called clones via MiXCR and kept in-frame beta chains. Entries that share a CDR3 protein sequence are merged under the most common genes and DNA. The sample table contains some 830,000 distinct CDR3 sequences; only one count was recorded for about 16% of them. The ten largest clones represent roughly 5% of the sample. What the treatment or condition label conveys for this sample: allogeneic hematopoietic cell transplantation with graft depleted of TCRalphabeta T cells and CD19 B cells. The children who served as transplant recipients had been given grafts of TCRalphabeta/CD19-depleted allogeneic hematopoietic cells. The CDR3 starts with the cysteine, ends with the phenylalanine, and has 16 residues. Kept here is only the CDR3 DNA, which spans 48 bases and is read in frame from base 1. The trim is 4 bases for V and 2 bases for J, with a gap of 15 bases between the germline ends. Via the germline V gene (reference sequence), CDR1 is LNHDA and CDR2 SQIVND.

Sequencing used PBMCs, mostly from graft donor cells, obtained 360 days after TCRalphabeta/CD19-depleted stem cell transplant. The TCR was taken from a male patient younger than 18 who had a stem cell transplant for acute lymphoblastic leukemia, so the T cells may come from the graft donor. The rearranged chain carries TRBV19 and TRBJ2-1; the D gene is perhaps TRBD1 or TRBD2, as each covers 6 bases. The DNA sequence is given as TGTGCCAGTAGTAGGATCGGGGGCCCGCCCTACAATGAGCAGTTCTTC. This gives the protein CASSRIGGPPYNEQFF.